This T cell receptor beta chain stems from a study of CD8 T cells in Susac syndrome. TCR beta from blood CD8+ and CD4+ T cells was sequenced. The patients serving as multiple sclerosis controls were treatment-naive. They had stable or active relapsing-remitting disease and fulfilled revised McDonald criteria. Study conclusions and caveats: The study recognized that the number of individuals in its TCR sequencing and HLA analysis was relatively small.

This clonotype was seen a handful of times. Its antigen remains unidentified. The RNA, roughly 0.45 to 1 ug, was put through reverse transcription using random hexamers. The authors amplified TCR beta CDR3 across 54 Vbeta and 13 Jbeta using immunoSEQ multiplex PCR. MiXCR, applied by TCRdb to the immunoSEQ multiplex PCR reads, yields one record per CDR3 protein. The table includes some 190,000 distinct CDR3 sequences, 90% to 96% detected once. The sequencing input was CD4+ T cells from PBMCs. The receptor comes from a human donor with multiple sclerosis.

The CDR3 DNA follows: TGCAGTGCTGGTGGGACAGCTTATGGCTACACCTTC. Protein sequence: CSAGGTAYGYTF. V gene TRBV20-1 combines with J gene TRBJ1-2, with 7 bases identical to TRBD1. With 5 bases clipped from V and 5 bases from J, the junction kept 5 bases outside the gene matches. Germline loops: CDR1 DFQATT, CDR2 SNEGSKA (reference sequence). The CDR3 covers 12 residues.